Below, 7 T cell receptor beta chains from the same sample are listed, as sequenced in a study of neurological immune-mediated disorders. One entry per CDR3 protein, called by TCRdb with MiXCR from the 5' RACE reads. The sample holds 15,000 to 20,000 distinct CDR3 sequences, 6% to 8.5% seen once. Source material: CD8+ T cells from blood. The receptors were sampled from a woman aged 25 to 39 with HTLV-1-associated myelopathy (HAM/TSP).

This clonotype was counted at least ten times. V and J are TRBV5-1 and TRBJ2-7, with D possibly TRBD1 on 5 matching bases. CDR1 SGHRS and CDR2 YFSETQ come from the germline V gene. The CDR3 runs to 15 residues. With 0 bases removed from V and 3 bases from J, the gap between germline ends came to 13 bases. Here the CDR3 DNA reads TGCGCCAGCAGCTTGGATGACAGTAGGTTCTACGAGCAGTACTTC. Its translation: CASSLDDSRFYEQYF.

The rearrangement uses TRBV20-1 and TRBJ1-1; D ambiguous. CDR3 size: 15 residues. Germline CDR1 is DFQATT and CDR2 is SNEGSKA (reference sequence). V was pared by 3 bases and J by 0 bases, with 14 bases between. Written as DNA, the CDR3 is TGCAGTGCTAGTACTTCGAGGTACTTGAACACTGAAGCTTTCTTT. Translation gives CSASTSRYLNTEAFF.

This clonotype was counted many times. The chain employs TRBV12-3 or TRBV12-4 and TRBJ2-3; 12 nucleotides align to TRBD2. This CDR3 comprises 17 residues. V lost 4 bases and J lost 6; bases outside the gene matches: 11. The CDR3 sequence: CASSWLAGGDLEDTQYF. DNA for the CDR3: TGTGCCAGCAGTTGGCTAGCGGGGGGGGACCTTGAGGATACGCAGTATTTT.

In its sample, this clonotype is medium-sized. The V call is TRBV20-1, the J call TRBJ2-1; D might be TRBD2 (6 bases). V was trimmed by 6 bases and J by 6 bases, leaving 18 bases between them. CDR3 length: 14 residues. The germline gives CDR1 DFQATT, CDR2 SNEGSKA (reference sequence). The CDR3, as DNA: TGCAGTGCAGAGTCCCCTTGGGGACTCAATGAGCAGTTCTTC. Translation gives CSAESPWGLNEQFF.

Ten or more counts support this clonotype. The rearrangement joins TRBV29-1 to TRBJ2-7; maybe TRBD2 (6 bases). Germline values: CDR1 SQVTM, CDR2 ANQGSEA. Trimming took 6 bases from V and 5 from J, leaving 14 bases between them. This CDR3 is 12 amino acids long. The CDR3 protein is CSVPGLFNEQYF. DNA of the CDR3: TGCAGCGTACCGGGACTGTTTAACGAGCAGTACTTC.

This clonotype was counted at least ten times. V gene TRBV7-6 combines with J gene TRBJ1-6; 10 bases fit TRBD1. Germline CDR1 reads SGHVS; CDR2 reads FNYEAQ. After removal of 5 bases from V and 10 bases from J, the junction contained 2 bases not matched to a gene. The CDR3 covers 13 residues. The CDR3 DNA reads TGTGCCAGCAGCGCGACAGGGGGCTCACCCCTCCACTTT. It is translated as CASSATGGSPLHF.

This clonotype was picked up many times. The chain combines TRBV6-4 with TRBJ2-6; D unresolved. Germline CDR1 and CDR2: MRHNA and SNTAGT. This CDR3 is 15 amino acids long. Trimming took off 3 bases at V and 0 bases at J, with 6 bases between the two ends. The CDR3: CASSEDLSGANVLTF. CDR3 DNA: TGTGCCAGCAGTGAGGATCTCTCTGGGGCCAACGTCCTGACTTTC.